Below are 26 T cell receptor beta chains sequenced from a single sample in a study of blood T cells in healthy people across ages. A second PCR, run for about 6 to 12 cycles, used a sample-barcoded 5' primer plus a J-beta primer mix. Via MiXCR, TCRdb re-called the 5' RACE reads, giving one row per CDR3 protein. The top ten clones hold under 4% of a sample with about 800,000 distinct CDR3 sequences, roughly 25% of them seen once. Separately, the same data were catalogued under a study of T cells of mothers and their children.

Source material: blood. Receptors were obtained from a boy younger than 18 in good health.

In this sample, this clonotype turned up a few times. The V call is TRBV28, the J call TRBJ2-7; D possibly corresponds to TRBD2 (6 bases). The CDR3 covers 14 residues. The V end lost 6 bases, the J end lost 3 bases, and 15 bases lay between the germline ends. Germline-derived CDR1 and CDR2 are MDHEN and SYDVKM. The CDR3 sequence: CASRDPGVYYEQYF. CDR3 nucleotides: TGTGCCAGCAGGGATCCGGGAGTCTACTACGAGCAGTACTTC.

The V call is TRBV6-5, the J call TRBJ1-4, with 7 nucleotides matching TRBD1. The CDR3 contains 18 residues. CDR1 MNHEY and CDR2 SVGAGI come from the germline V gene. J lost 6 bases, V lost 0 bases, and 13 bases had no gene match. The CDR3 DNA sequence: TGTGCCAGCAGTTACTCGATCTGGATATCCGGGACAGATGAAAAACTGTTTTTT. Translation: CASSYSIWISGTDEKLFF.

This clonotype was counted only a few times. The gene calls are TRBV4-3 and TRBJ2-1; TRBD1 is a possible D gene (6 bases). Germline V gene sequence: CDR1 LGHNA, CDR2 YSLEER. The CDR3 length is 13 residues. Trimming cost V 4 bases and J 6 bases, with 10 bases left between them. The CDR3 protein is CASSLWDINEQFF. The CDR3 DNA is TGCGCCAGCAGCCTTTGGGACATCAATGAGCAGTTCTTC.

Only a few counts were recorded for this clonotype. The chain links TRBV7-8 to TRBJ2-7; 11 bases map to TRBD2. Trimming took 5 bases from V and 5 from J; bases not matched to a gene: 11. The CDR3 spans 16 residues. Per the germline V gene, CDR1 is SGHVS and CDR2 is FQNEAQ. CDR3: CASSPQSLAGGDEQYF. CDR3 nucleotides: TGTGCCAGCAGCCCTCAGTCGCTAGCGGGAGGTGACGAGCAGTACTTC.

This clonotype has at least ten counts. Germline is not matched at one junction end, which may reflect a read error. The V call is TRBV7-2, the J call TRBJ2-5; 15 nucleotides agree with TRBD2. Germline CDR1 SGHTA, CDR2 FQGNSA. The CDR3 consists of 14 residues. The CDR3 coding sequence is TGTGCCAGCAGCTCGCCGGGACTAGCGGGGGGAGGGAACTTC. Its translation: CASSSPGLAGGGNF.

This clonotype was seen a few times. A read error may produce the germline difference seen at one junction end. The CDR3 here is CGVEEGAGSPLHF. CDR3 DNA: TGCGGCGTTGAAGAGGGGGCCGGGTCACCCCTCCACTTT. The V call is TRBV29-1, the J call TRBJ1-6, with 7 bases fitting TRBD1. The CDR3 runs 13 residues. CDR1 and CDR2 (germline): SQVTM, ANQGSEA.

The V and J genes are TRBV5-1 and TRBJ2-3; possible D gene TRBD1, 5 bases. Trimming took 0 bases from V and 3 from J, leaving 14 bases between them. The CDR3 loop spans 16 amino acids. Germline-derived CDR1 and CDR2 are SGHRS and YFSETQ. The CDR3 loop is CASSLGNRGWTDTQYF. The DNA of the CDR3 is TGCGCCAGCAGCTTGGGTAATAGGGGATGGACAGATACGCAGTATTTT.

The J gene is TRBJ2-7, the V gene TRBV20-1; D not certain. Germline lookup yields CDR1 DFQATT and CDR2 SNEGSKA (reference sequence). This CDR3 is built from 10 residues. Trimming took 4 bases from V and 5 from J, leaving 6 bases between them. Written as DNA, the CDR3 is TGCAGTGCTACCGACCACGAGCAGTACTTC. As protein: CSATDHEQYF.

The gene calls are TRBV7-9 and TRBJ1-6; D is perhaps TRBD1 (6 bases). V was pared by 5 bases and J by 8 bases, with 16 bases between. This CDR3 is built from 15 residues. Germline CDR1 reads SEHNR; CDR2 reads FQNEAQ (reference sequence). CDR3 in DNA: TGTGCCAGCAGCGGAGTGGGGACATGGGATTCACCCCTCCACTTT. Its translation is CASSGVGTWDSPLHF.

There are a few counts of this clonotype. V usage is TRBV7-2 and J usage is TRBJ1-5; D may be TRBD1 (5 bases). CDR3 length: 15 residues. CDR1 and CDR2 from the germline V gene are SGHTA and FQGNSA. V shed 2 bases and J shed 7 bases, with 15 bases lying between them. The CDR3 spells CASSLLFQGRQPQHF. CDR3 DNA: TGTGCCAGCAGCTTACTCTTCCAGGGACGGCAGCCCCAGCATTTT.

This clonotype appeared a few times. The rearrangement links TRBV29-1 to TRBJ2-7; no reliable D call. Germline loops: CDR1 SQVTM, CDR2 ANQGSEA. The CDR3 totals 11 residues. The CDR3 protein is CSHADGYEQYF. CDR3 nucleotide sequence: TGCAGTCACGCGGACGGGTACGAGCAGTACTTC.

The chain carries TRBV7-3 and TRBJ2-1; 11 nucleotides match TRBD2. Germline CDR1 SGHTA, CDR2 FQGTGA. Trimming removed 3 bases from V and 0 bases from J; junction bases left unmatched: 10. CDR3 length equals 19 residues. The CDR3 nucleotides read TGTGCCAGCAGCTTGGAGACTAGCGGGATACCCCGCTCCTACAATGAGCAGTTCTTC. It codes for CASSLETSGIPRSYNEQFF.

This clonotype was recorded a few times. The chain employs TRBV7-2 and TRBJ2-5; D might be TRBD1 (5 bases). The DNA end lines up better with TRBJ2-1; the J call may be wrong. CDR1 and CDR2 (germline): SGHTA, FQGNSA. CDR3 length equals 15 residues. The CDR3 nucleotides read TGTGCCAGCAGATTATATCTACAGGACAAGGGTGAGCAGTTCTTC. Translated, it gives CASRLYLQDKGEQFF.

The chain combines TRBV20-1 with TRBJ2-3, with 9 bases identical to TRBD2. Germline trimming cut 0 bases from V and 6 bases from J; bases unmatched to any gene: 4. CDR1 is DFQATT, CDR2 SNEGSKA, per germline (reference sequence). The CDR3 totals 14 residues. CDR3 in DNA: TGCAGTGCTAGAGACTGGCGGGGGGGGGATACGCAGTATTTT. Encoded protein: CSARDWRGGDTQYF.

This clonotype was seen only a few times. The chain joins TRBV4-1 to TRBJ1-4, with D tentatively TRBD1 (5 bases). CDR3 length: 17 amino acids. The germline gives CDR1 MGHRA, CDR2 YSYEKL. V gave up 0 bases and J gave up 2 bases, with 13 bases separating them. The CDR3 sequence: CASSQEPQGVTNEKLFF. CDR3 bases: TGCGCCAGCAGCCAAGAACCCCAGGGTGTGACTAATGAAAAACTGTTTTTT.

This chain connects TRBV3-1 to TRBJ2-1; D not resolved. Trimming took off 0 bases at V and 2 bases at J, with 8 bases between the two ends. Germline CDR1 and CDR2: LGHDT and YNNKEL (reference sequence). This CDR3 has 15 amino acids. The CDR3 DNA follows: TGTGCCAGCAGCCAAGACCCAAGCCCCTACAATGAGCAGTTCTTC. This encodes CASSQDPSPYNEQFF.

This chain connects TRBV29-1 to TRBJ2-5; 7 nucleotides match TRBD1. CDR1 and CDR2 (germline): SQVTM, ANQGSEA. CDR3 length: 14 residues. V gave up 1 base and J gave up 1 base; unmatched junction bases: 3. CDR3 protein: CSVEVGTAQETQYF. In DNA, the CDR3 is TGCAGCGTTGAAGTAGGGACAGCCCAAGAGACCCAGTACTTC. Using reference TRBV29-1 and TRBJ2-5 for the parts outside the CDR3, the full variable domain is SAVISQKPSRDICQRGTSLTIQCQVDSQVTMMFWYRQQPGQSLTLIATANQGSEATYESGFVIDKFPISRPNLTFSTLTVSNMSPEDSSIYLCSVEVGTAQETQYFGPGTRLLVL.

This clonotype was seen only a few times. The chain recombines TRBV11-2 with TRBJ2-3, with 9 bases aligning to TRBD1. Germline V CDR1 and CDR2: SGHAT, FQNNGV. The CDR3 extends over 17 amino acids. The V and J ends lost 2 bases and 6 bases, in that order; junction bases with no gene match: 12. For the CDR3, the DNA is TGTGCCAGCAGCTTACCCCCCCGGGACAGGGATTCCGATACGCAGTATTTT. It codes for CASSLPPRDRDSDTQYF. Variable domain in full (rest from reference TRBV11-2 and TRBJ2-3): EAGVAQSPRYKIIEKRQSVAFWCNPISGHATLYWYQQILGQGPKLLIQFQNNGVVDDSQLPKDRFSAERLKGVDSTLKIQPAKLEDSAVYLCASSLPPRDRDSDTQYFGPGTRLTVL.

Only a few counts were recorded for this clonotype. This chain links TRBV10-3 with TRBJ2-3; 11 bases align to TRBD2. CDR3 length: 15 residues. Losses at the gene ends were 6 bases for V and 3 bases for J; bases not matched to a gene: 5. The germline gives CDR1 ENHRY, CDR2 SYGVKD. The CDR3 DNA sequence: TGTGCCATCAGGCCTACTAGCGGGGGTACAGATACGCAGTATTTT. Translating it yields CAIRPTSGGTDTQYF.

The gene calls are TRBV28 and TRBJ2-5; D call uncertain. Near its end, the DNA agrees better with TRBJ2-7, so the J call may be wrong. CDR3 length: 15 amino acids. Looked up from germline, CDR1 is MDHEN and CDR2 is SYDVKM. As DNA, the CDR3 is TGTGCCAGCAGTTTATCGCAGGTCGCCACCTACGAGCAGTACTTC. This sequence encodes CASSLSQVATYEQYF.

The rearrangement uses TRBV7-9 and TRBJ1-4, with a tentative D call TRBD1 (5 bases). Trimming left V 3 bases short and J 6 bases short, with 14 bases between. The CDR3 is 15 amino acids. Germline lookup yields CDR1 SEHNR and CDR2 FQNEAQ (reference sequence). The CDR3 DNA follows: TGTGCCAGCAGCTTGGACCTCTCGGGGGATGAAAAACTGTTTTTT. It specifies CASSLDLSGDEKLFF.

The chain recombines TRBV29-1 with TRBJ2-4; 10 bases map to TRBD2. This CDR3 region has 17 residues. In germline, CDR1 is SQVTM, CDR2 ANQGSEA. After removal of 8 bases from V and 2 bases from J, the junction contained 15 bases not matched to a gene. CDR3 in amino acids: CSPGGLAARRTKNIQYF. CDR3 DNA sequence: TGCAGCCCGGGAGGACTAGCGGCCCGTAGAACCAAAAACATTCAGTACTTC.

This clonotype was seen a handful of times. This chain links TRBV28 with TRBJ2-5, with a weak D call TRBD1 (7 bases). Germline-derived CDR1 and CDR2 are MDHEN and SYDVKM. This CDR3 spans 19 amino acids. V was pared by 2 bases and J by 5 bases, with 27 bases between. The CDR3 DNA sequence: TGTGCCAGCAGTTTAAGGAGGGGACTTCGACGACAGGGTCGGGAGACCCAGTACTTC. Translating gives CASSLRRGLRRQGRETQYF.

The sample holds a few counts of this clonotype. Mismatch with germline at one junction end may stem from a read error. The chain links TRBV9 to TRBJ2-5; 11 bases fit TRBD2. The germline gives CDR1 SGDLS, CDR2 YYNGEE. The CDR3 contains 15 residues. In DNA, the CDR3 is TGTGCCAGCAGCGTGGGGGGACTAGCGGATGAGACCCAGGACTTC. Translated: CASSVGGLADETQDF.

This clonotype was seen a handful of times. V and J are TRBV12-3 or TRBV12-4 and TRBJ1-1; 7 nucleotides line up with TRBD1. V gave up 6 bases and J gave up 11 bases; unmatched junction bases: 9. This CDR3 is built from 12 residues. The CDR3 loop reads CASRRQGPGAFF. The CDR3 DNA reads TGTGCCAGCAGGCGACAGGGACCGGGTGCTTTCTTT.

The chain carries TRBV5-1 and TRBJ2-5, with no clear D. The CDR3 spans 15 residues. V lost 0 bases and J lost 0, with 9 bases in between. Germline assignment: CDR1 SGHRS and CDR2 YFSETQ. The CDR3 DNA reads as TGCGCCAGCAGCTTGGGTGGCACAAACCAAGAGACCCAGTACTTC. It codes for CASSLGGTNQETQYF.